This is a list of T cell receptor beta chains from one sample in a study of T cell responses to AZD1222 COVID-19 vaccine. Measured with immunoSEQ multiplex PCR; TCRdb has only the in-frame clones, and not every one. The sample includes tens of thousands of clones, nearly 90% of them seen just once. The sample consisted of peripheral blood, taken 28 days after the second AZD1222 dose. The origin of the receptors is an adult who received the AZD1222 COVID-19 vaccine. Both conserved end residues are part of each CDR3. A D gene is named only where the DNA matches it firmly. Only some rows state a clone size, as once, few, many or a class for expanded clones.

>TRBJ2-7|NA|TRBV11-3|TRBD1
CASSLVDRGTYEQYF
TGTGCCAGCAGCTTAGTGGACAGGGGGACCTACGAGCAGTACTTC
>TRBJ2-3|once|TRBV4-2|NA
CASSRDRGDTQYF
TGTGCCAGCAGCCGAGACCGAGGAGATACGCAGTATTTT
>TRBJ1-3|NA|TRBV6-6|NA
CASTGTSGNTIYF
TGTGCCAGCACCGGGACCTCTGGAAACACCATATATTTT
>TRBJ2-7|NA|TRBV11-3|NA
CASSLEGSYSYEQYF
TGTGCCAGCAGCTTAGAGGGGTCCTACTCCTACGAGCAGTACTTC
>TRBJ2-1|NA|TRBV7-9|NA
CASSPALGEQFF
TGTGCCAGCAGCCCAGCCTTGGGTGAGCAGTTCTTC
>TRBJ1-1|once|TRBV7-2|NA
CASSPRRVTTLGSTEAFF
TGTGCCAGCAGCCCAAGAAGGGTAACCACCCTAGGAAGCACTGAAGCTTTCTTT
>TRBJ1-4|NA|TRBV18|NA
CASSPTSLGSEKLFF
TGTGCCAGCTCACCTACATCCCTGGGGAGTGAAAAACTGTTTTTT
>TRBJ1-2|NA|TRBV27|TRBD1
CASRWAGGDYGYTF
TGTGCCAGCCGATGGGCAGGGGGTGACTATGGCTACACCTTC
>TRBJ2-5|NA|TRBV9|NA
CASRWEGEETQYF
TGTGCCAGCCGTTGGGAAGGGGAAGAGACCCAGTACTTC
>TRBJ2-7|NA|TRBV3-1/TRBV3-2|NA
CASSQDRYSYEQYF
TGTGCCAGCAGCCAAGACAGGTACTCCTACGAGCAGTACTTC
>TRBJ1-3|NA|TRBV7-6|NA
CASSRPGTGEGNTIYF
TGTGCCAGCAGCCGTCCGGGGACCGGGGAAGGAAACACCATATATTTT
>TRBJ2-7|NA|TRBV18|NA
CASSPGLNVGEQYF
TGTGCCAGCTCACCAGGCCTAAACGTGGGTGAGCAGTACTTC
>TRBJ2-3|NA|TRBV19|NA
CASSGQLHTDTQYF
TGTGCCAGTAGCGGACAGCTACACACAGATACGCAGTATTTT
>TRBJ1-6|NA|TRBV7-2|NA
CASSFRYTDNSPLHF
TGTGCCAGCAGCTTCCGTTACACGGATAATTCACCCCTCCACTTT
>TRBJ1-2|NA|TRBV19|NA
CASSPLRTRENYGYTF
TGTGCCAGTAGTCCTCTGAGGACACGTGAAAACTATGGCTACACCTTC
>TRBJ2-5|once|TRBV3-1/TRBV3-2|TRBD1
CASSQAGQGQETQYF
TGTGCCAGCAGCCAAGCCGGACAGGGTCAAGAGACCCAGTACTTC
>TRBJ1-1|once|TRBV11-3|NA
CASSFAENTEAFF
TGTGCCAGCAGCTTTGCCGAGAACACTGAAGCTTTCTTT
>TRBJ1-6|NA|TRBV28|NA
CASSPRSGSPLHF
TGTGCCAGCAGTCCCAGAAGTGGGTCACCCCTCCACTTT
>TRBJ1-2|NA|TRBV6-5|NA
CASSPGQGTWGYTF
TGTGCCAGCAGTCCGGGGCAGGGAACGTGGGGCTACACCTTC
>TRBJ1-5|NA|TRBV12-3/TRBV12-4|TRBD1
CASRGTAYQPQHF
TGTGCCAGCAGAGGGACAGCTTATCAGCCCCAGCATTTT
>TRBJ2-2|few|TRBV19|NA
CASRSRTNTGELFF
TGTGCCAGTAGGTCCAGAACGAACACCGGGGAGCTGTTTTTT
>TRBJ2-7|NA|TRBV5-6|NA
CASSWSGAAYEQYF
TGTGCCAGCAGCTGGTCAGGGGCTGCCTACGAGCAGTACTTC
>TRBJ1-1|NA|TRBV29-1|NA
CSVVVNTEAFF
TGCAGCGTTGTAGTGAACACTGAAGCTTTCTTT
>TRBJ1-3|few|TRBV6-5|NA
CASSQRGGIGNTIYF
TGTGCCAGCAGTCAACGGGGGGGTATAGGAAACACCATATATTTT
>TRBJ1-2|NA|TRBV28|NA
CASSSTGRQELTNYGYTF
TGTGCCAGCAGTTCCACTGGGCGACAGGAATTGACTAACTATGGCTACACCTTC
>TRBJ1-2|once|TRBV11-3|NA
CASSPRGGLPNYGYTF
TGTGCCAGCAGCCCCCGGGGAGGGTTACCTAACTATGGCTACACCTTC
>TRBJ2-1|NA|TRBV11-2|NA
CASREEEEQFF
TGTGCCAGCAGGGAGGAAGAGGAGCAGTTCTTC
>TRBJ1-3|NA|TRBV5-1|NA
CASRSTGSSGNTIYF
TGCGCCAGCAGGAGTACAGGTTCCTCTGGAAACACCATATATTTT
>TRBJ2-5|NA|TRBV4-2|TRBD2
CASSLLAGGRQETQYF
TGTGCCAGCAGCCTTTTAGCGGGAGGGCGGCAAGAGACCCAGTACTTC
>TRBJ2-7|NA|TRBV6-1|NA
CASSEARNYEQYF
TGTGCCAGCAGTGAGGCCAGGAACTACGAGCAGTACTTC
>TRBJ1-1|NA|TRBV3-1/TRBV3-2|NA
CASSLRGQDEAFF
TGTGCCAGCAGCCTAAGAGGGCAGGATGAAGCTTTCTTT
>TRBJ2-1|NA|TRBV4-1|TRBD2
CASSQDGTSGLNEQFF
TGCGCCAGCAGCCAAGATGGGACTAGCGGGCTAAATGAGCAGTTCTTC
>TRBJ2-1|NA|TRBV7-3|NA
CASSPRRRSLAGRPYNEQFF
TGTGCCAGCAGCCCCAGACGTCGGTCACTGGCGGGGCGTCCCTACAATGAGCAGTTCTTC
>TRBJ2-1|NA|TRBV7-8|TRBD2
CASSKRGLAGVPEQFF
TGTGCCAGCAGCAAACGGGGACTAGCGGGAGTACCTGAGCAGTTCTTC
>TRBJ2-5|NA|TRBV3-1/TRBV3-2|TRBD2
CASSQDGTSGPQETQYF
TGTGCCAGCAGCCAAGATGGGACTAGCGGGCCCCAAGAGACCCAGTACTTC
>TRBJ2-3|NA|TRBV5-1|TRBD2
CASSLAEVGLAVADTQYF
TGCGCCAGCAGCTTGGCCGAAGTCGGACTAGCTGTGGCAGATACGCAGTATTTT
>TRBJ2-1|NA|TRBV7-9|TRBD2
CASSSLLAGASVEQFF
TGTGCCAGCAGCAGCTTACTAGCGGGAGCTTCAGTTGAGCAGTTCTTC
>TRBJ1-1|few|TRBV2|TRBD1
CASSVEDRVTEAFF
TGTGCCAGCAGTGTGGAGGACAGGGTCACTGAAGCTTTCTTT
>TRBJ2-2|NA|TRBV19|TRBD1
CASTDRGHTGELFF
TGTGCCAGTACCGACAGGGGGCACACCGGGGAGCTGTTTTTT
>TRBJ1-4|NA|TRBV19|NA
CASTSGGQGYEKLFF
TGTGCCAGTACAAGCGGTGGTCAGGGCTATGAAAAACTGTTTTTT
>TRBJ2-7|NA|TRBV6-1|NA
CASSDWAYEQYF
TGTGCCAGCAGTGATTGGGCCTACGAGCAGTACTTC
>TRBJ2-3|NA|TRBV21-1|NA
CASSKDFHVGRADTQYF
TGTGCCAGCAGCAAAGATTTTCATGTGGGGCGAGCAGATACGCAGTATTTT
>TRBJ2-1|NA|TRBV3-1/TRBV3-2|NA
CASSLYNEQFF
TGTGCCAGCAGCCTCTACAATGAGCAGTTCTTC
>TRBJ2-7|NA|TRBV11-2|NA
CASSLGSVLGYEQYF
TGTGCCAGCAGCTTAGGGAGCGTTTTAGGCTACGAGCAGTACTTC
>TRBJ2-2|NA|TRBV5-1|TRBD2
CASSPRGGAVTGELFF
TGCGCCAGCAGCCCTAGGGGAGGGGCGGTCACCGGGGAGCTGTTTTTT
>TRBJ1-1|NA|TRBV27|NA
CASSLSAAMNTEAFF
TGTGCCAGCAGTTTATCTGCAGCGATGAACACTGAAGCTTTCTTT
>TRBJ1-1|NA|TRBV10-3|NA
CAISQRTANTEAFF
TGTGCCATCAGCCAAAGGACAGCAAACACTGAAGCTTTCTTT
>TRBJ2-2|NA|TRBV7-3|TRBD2
CASSPLTSGITGELFF
TGTGCCAGCAGCCCGTTGACTAGCGGAATCACCGGGGAGCTGTTTTTT
>TRBJ2-5|NA|TRBV7-2|TRBD2
CASSPRAGSQETQYF
TGTGCCAGCAGCCCTAGAGCGGGGTCACAAGAGACCCAGTACTTC
>TRBJ1-2|NA|TRBV19|NA
CASTAGIVHLYGYTF
TGTGCCAGTACCGCGGGAATTGTTCACCTCTATGGCTACACCTTC
>TRBJ2-1|NA|TRBV7-2|TRBD2
CASSFYGRALNEQFF
TGTGCCAGCAGCTTCTACGGGAGGGCCCTCAATGAGCAGTTCTTC
>TRBJ2-7|once|TRBV27|NA
CASRGGYEQYF
TGTGCCAGCAGAGGAGGCTACGAGCAGTACTTC
>TRBJ1-2|NA|TRBV7-9|NA
CASSSSNYGYTF
TGTGCCAGCAGCTCGTCTAACTATGGCTACACCTTC